Reported below is one T cell receptor beta chain. Its target is unknown. The data originate from a study of graft-versus-host responses after intestinal transplantation. Study-level information: Transplant types were multivisceral, liver-intestinal, or isolated intestinal. Points from the study as a whole: The highest levels of circulating GvH clones went along with early declines in HvG clones after transplant. Detection of GvH clones occurred in recipient marrow, and some had their first appearance in ileum or blood.

The data were produced by immunoSEQ multiplex PCR, yet TCRdb's version contains in-frame clones alone and is incomplete. The data show about 100,000 clones, with roughly 87% seen just once and about 0.9% held by the top ten. The ends lost 7 bases at V and 2 bases at J; junction bases unmatched: 6. The CDR3 is 15 residues long. From germline, CDR1 is MNHEY and CDR2 SVGAGI. The sequence came from a human donor who was the organ donor for an intestinal transplant. The chain uses TRBV6-5 and TRBJ2-2, with TRBD1 matching 8 bases. The starting material was unstimulated CD4+ T cells sorted from spleen or lymph node cells, obtained before transplant. CDR3 in DNA: TGTGCCAGCAAGCGGACAGGGAAAAACACCGGGGAGCTGTTTTTT. This gives the protein CASKRTGKNTGELFF.